What follows are 18 T cell receptor beta chains derived from one specimen sequenced in a study of cytomegalovirus exposure and HLA in healthy donors. The PCR employed 60 Vbeta primers together with 13 Jbeta primers. Measured with immunoSEQ multiplex PCR; TCRdb has only the in-frame clones, and not every one. The sample shows around 120,000 clones, approximately 77% of them seen only once. The sequenced material came from PBMCs. These receptors all come from a man aged 18 to 30 in good health and CMV-seronegative.

This chain joins TRBV6-5 and TRBJ2-3; D gene ambiguous. V lost 8 bases to trimming and J lost 2 bases, with 11 bases between them. Germline V gene lookup returns CDR1 MNHEY and CDR2 SVGAGI. This CDR3 has 13 amino acids. DNA for the CDR3: TGTGCCAGCGGGCACTTTTCCACAGATACGCAGTATTTT. Residues: CASGHFSTDTQYF.

The gene calls are TRBV10-3 and TRBJ2-5; possibly TRBD1 for D (6 bases). The germline CDR1 and CDR2 sequences are ENHRY and SYGVKD. Trimming took 4 bases from V and 7 from J, leaving 19 bases between them. The CDR3 sequence is 15 residues long. CDR3 in DNA: TGTGCCATCAGTGCGTCAGGGGACAAGCTAGGGACCCAGTACTTC. It specifies CAISASGDKLGTQYF.

The rearrangement links TRBV6-4 to TRBJ1-6; 9 nucleotides agree with TRBD1. Germline V gene sequence: CDR1 MRHNA, CDR2 SNTAGT. V was clipped by 7 bases and J by 9 bases; unmatched bases: 7. The CDR3 covers 14 residues. CDR3 coding DNA: TGTGCCAGCAAGAGACAGGGGGAAGGTTCACCCCTCCACTTT. Its protein product is CASKRQGEGSPLHF.

The chain uses TRBV5-1 and TRBJ1-1; no clear D gene. Trimming took off 3 bases at V and 6 bases at J, with 12 bases between the two ends. The CDR3 totals 13 residues. Germline CDR1 reads SGHRS; CDR2 reads YFSETQ. The CDR3 loop reads CASSSSLSSEAFF. CDR3 nucleotide sequence: TGCGCCAGCAGCTCTAGTCTGTCGTCTGAAGCTTTCTTT.

The J gene is TRBJ2-5, the V gene TRBV6-1; 13 bases agree with TRBD2. V shed 6 bases and J 5 bases; nucleotides not matched to a gene: 3. There are 14 residues in the CDR3. Germline V gene lookup returns CDR1 MNHNS and CDR2 SASEGT. The CDR3 DNA is TGTGCCAGCAGGACTAGCGGGGGGAGGGAGACCCAGTACTTC. As protein: CASRTSGGRETQYF.

V is TRBV12-5 and J is TRBJ2-7; tentative D call: TRBD1 (6 bases). Germline values: CDR1 LGHNT, CDR2 FRNRAP. V shed 6 bases and J shed 7 bases, with 10 bases lying between them. The CDR3 has 11 residues. Here the CDR3 reads CASGQGSEQYF. For the CDR3, the DNA is TGTGCTAGTGGCCAGGGGAGTGAGCAGTACTTC.

The rearrangement joins TRBV7-9 to TRBJ2-5, with D perhaps matching TRBD1 (6 bases). Germline V lookup: CDR1 SEHNR, CDR2 FQNEAQ (reference sequence). This CDR3 is built from 12 residues. V shed 5 bases and J shed 4 bases, with 8 bases lying between them. The CDR3 DNA reads as TGTGCCAGCAGCCCGACAGGAGAGACCCAGTACTTC. It translates to CASSPTGETQYF.

This clone was seen a handful of times. The rearrangement links TRBV19 to TRBJ2-4; D is ambiguous. V lost 0 bases to trimming and J lost 0 bases, with 15 bases between them. The CDR3 runs 18 residues. Per germline, CDR1 LNHDA and CDR2 SQIVND (reference sequence). The CDR3 DNA sequence: TGTGCCAGTAGTATAGAGCCTCCCGGTGGGCTAGCCAAAAACATTCAGTACTTC. Translating gives CASSIEPPGGLAKNIQYF.

The chain employs TRBV19 and TRBJ2-3; 7 bases are a match to TRBD1. Trimming at V came to 10 bases and at J to 2 bases, leaving 6 bases not matched to a gene. Germline V gene sequence: CDR1 LNHDA, CDR2 SQIVND (reference sequence). The CDR3 contains 13 residues. The CDR3: CATRQGNTDTQYF. CDR3 coding DNA: TGTGCCACCCGACAGGGAAACACAGATACGCAGTATTTT. Together with reference TRBV19 and TRBJ2-3, the CDR3 gives the full variable domain: DGGITQSPKYLFRKEGQNVTLSCEQNLNHDAMYWYRQDPGQGLRLIYYSQIVNDFQKGDIAEGYSVSREKKESFPLTVTSAQKNPTAFYLCATRQGNTDTQYFGPGTRLTVL.

The V and J genes are TRBV6-4 and TRBJ2-2; perhaps TRBD1 as D (6 bases). Trimming removed 3 bases at V and 4 bases at J, with 12 bases between. The CDR3 length is 15 residues. The germline V gene has CDR1 MRHNA and CDR2 SNTAGT. The CDR3 coding sequence is TGTGCCAGCAGTGAAAGTGACAGGACCACCGGGGAGCTGTTTTTT. Amino acids: CASSESDRTTGELFF.

A note on this clone: The sample carries other DNA sequences with the same CDR3. The chain employs TRBV20-1 and TRBJ2-5; D remains ambiguous. Germline CDR1 and CDR2: DFQATT and SNEGSKA (reference sequence). V was cut by 2 bases and J by 4 bases, with 2 bases left in between. The CDR3 extends over 10 amino acids. The CDR3 is CSARRETQYF. The CDR3 region has the DNA TGCAGTGCTAGACGAGAGACCCAGTACTTC.

J is TRBJ1-1 and V is TRBV29-1; the match to TRBD1 covers 8 bases. This CDR3 region has 14 residues. V shed 1 base, J shed 1 base, and the junction held 2 bases outside the gene matches. Germline V gene sequence: CDR1 SQVTM, CDR2 ANQGSEA. The CDR3 spells CSVEGDRGNTEAFF. The CDR3 bases are TGCAGCGTTGAAGGCGACAGGGGGAACACTGAAGCTTTCTTT. The full variable domain, completed using reference TRBV29-1 and TRBJ1-1, is SAVISQKPSRDICQRGTSLTIQCQVDSQVTMMFWYRQQPGQSLTLIATANQGSEATYESGFVIDKFPISRPNLTFSTLTVSNMSPEDSSIYLCSVEGDRGNTEAFFGQGTRLTVV.

This chain joins TRBV18 and TRBJ1-1; a weak D match, TRBD1 (6 bases). CDR3 length: 13 residues. The germline CDR1 and CDR2 sequences are KGHSH and LQKENI. Trimming shortened V by 5 bases and J by 1 base, and 8 bases separated the two germline ends. The chain's CDR3 is CASSTGQNTEAFF. CDR3 in DNA: TGTGCCAGCTCAACGGGACAGAACACTGAAGCTTTCTTT.

The genes are TRBV7-2 and TRBJ1-2; D is undetermined. This CDR3 spans 17 amino acids. CDR1 is SGHTA, CDR2 FQGNSA, per germline. The V gene lost 6 bases and the J gene lost 4 bases, with 24 bases spanning the gap. The CDR3 here is CASRPRGVPEYGYGYTF. The CDR3 nucleotides are TGTGCCAGCAGGCCCCGGGGAGTTCCCGAATACGGCTATGGCTACACCTTC.

This chain connects TRBV6-1 to TRBJ2-6; no definite D call. The V and J ends lost 8 bases and 0 bases respectively, with 5 bases between them. The CDR3 loop spans 13 amino acids. Germline CDR1 MNHNS, CDR2 SASEGT. The CDR3 sequence: CASENSGANVLTF. CDR3 DNA sequence: TGTGCCAGCGAGAACTCTGGGGCCAACGTCCTGACTTTC.

This chain joins TRBV19 and TRBJ2-7, with 8 bases aligning to TRBD2. The CDR3 contains 15 residues. CDR1 and CDR2 (germline): LNHDA, SQIVND (reference sequence). J gave up 0 bases and V 5 bases, and 6 bases lay outside the gene matches. CDR3 nucleotide sequence: TGTGCCAGTAGTCTTAGCGGGGCAAGCTCCTACGAGCAGTACTTC. Its protein is CASSLSGASSYEQYF.

With regard to this clone: Distinct nucleotide sequences in the sample also encode this CDR3. This sequence joins TRBV27 and TRBJ2-1; a possible D gene is TRBD2 (6 bases). This CDR3 has 14 amino acids. Germline CDR1 MNHEY, CDR2 SMNVEV (reference sequence). Trimming shortened V by 5 bases and J by 4 bases, and 12 bases separated the two germline ends. The CDR3 protein is CASSAGSNYNEQFF. Written as DNA, the CDR3 is TGTGCCAGCAGTGCGGGGTCCAATTACAATGAGCAGTTCTTC.

The V and J genes are TRBV7-3 and TRBJ1-2, with D hard to call. Germline V gene data show CDR1 as SGHTA and CDR2 as FQGTGA. V shed 0 bases and J shed 6 bases, with 8 bases lying between them. The CDR3 is 13 residues long. The CDR3 protein is CASSLTSNHGYTF. Here the CDR3 DNA reads TGTGCCAGCAGCTTAACGAGCAATCATGGCTACACCTTC.